This TCR beta chain was recovered during a study of Graves' ophthalmopathy and Graves' hyperthyroidism. Study as a whole: Being free of ophthalmopathy for 18 months of follow-up defined stable hyperthyroidism.

Amplification from RNA transcripts yielded the TCR beta CDR3 regions. Second-round multiplex PCR came after first-round RT-PCR with HTBI primers. TCRdb reprocessed the multiplex PCR reads via MiXCR and lists one record per CDR3 protein. The sample shows over a million distinct CDR3 sequences, about two fifths of them seen only once. Regarding the study as a whole: Most thyroid clonotypes with frequency above 0.001 were detected in blood too.

The CDR3 has 13 residues. Germline V gives CDR1 DFQATT, CDR2 SNEGSKA (reference sequence). Comment on this clonotype: Its antigen remains unknown.

This chain connects TRBV20-1 to TRBJ1-5; perhaps TRBD1 as D (6 bases). This clonotype was obtained from an adult man with Graves' hyperthyroidism. Material for sequencing was peripheral blood or thyroid tissue (not recorded which). Here the CDR3 reads CSDRQAGNQPQHF. CDR3 nucleotide sequence: TGCAGCGATCGACAGGCGGGCAATCAGCCCCAGCATTTT.